A single sample is the source of the 11 T cell receptor beta chains below, sequenced in a study of cytomegalovirus exposure and HLA in healthy donors. PCR employed 60 Vbeta and 13 Jbeta primers. Sequencing used immunoSEQ multiplex PCR; TCRdb keeps in-frame clones, though not all of them. The repertoire table contains more than 100,000 clones. The source material was PBMCs. All receptors come from a man in his late teens or twenties in good health and CMV-seronegative.

The genes are TRBV27 and TRBJ1-2, with 10 bases that match TRBD1. The CDR3 is 12 residues long. V gave up 10 bases and J gave up 3 bases; unmatched junction bases: 2. Germline CDR1 reads MNHEY; CDR2 reads SMNVEV (reference sequence). The CDR3 spells CATGQGDYGYTF. As DNA, the CDR3 is TGTGCCACCGGACAGGGGGACTATGGCTACACCTTC.

The chain carries TRBV2 and TRBJ2-1, with TRBD1 matching over 10 bases. Germline trimming cut 8 bases from V and 6 bases from J; bases unmatched to any gene: 10. Germline assignment: CDR1 SNHLY and CDR2 FYNNEI. There are 15 residues in the CDR3. CDR3 coding DNA: TGTGCCAGCGAAGGGGGGACAGGGGCAATCAATGAGCAGTTCTTC. Translating it yields CASEGGTGAINEQFF.

The CDR3 here is CASSESRSGTFGNQPQHF. Written as DNA, the CDR3 is TGTGCCAGCAGTGAATCTCGGTCAGGGACATTTGGCAATCAGCCCCAGCATTTT. This chain links TRBV25-1 with TRBJ1-5; the D gene is possibly TRBD1 (6 bases). The CDR3 sequence is 18 residues long. Trimming pared 1 base from V and 2 bases from J, leaving 18 bases between. Per the germline V gene, CDR1 is MGHDK and CDR2 is SYGVNS.

In regard to this clone: Other DNA variants within this sample encode the same CDR3. This rearrangement joins TRBV9 to TRBJ2-2; possible D gene TRBD2, 6 bases. The CDR3 length is 13 residues. From germline, CDR1 is SGDLS and CDR2 YYNGEE. V shed 2 bases and J shed 5 bases, with 7 bases lying between them. The CDR3 loop is CASSVGGTGELFF. CDR3 coding DNA: TGTGCCAGCAGCGTGGGGGGAACCGGGGAGCTGTTTTTT.

This chain joins TRBV13 and TRBJ2-7; a weak D match, TRBD2 (6 bases). Trimming left V 2 bases short and J 5 bases short, with 10 bases between. Germline values: CDR1 PRHDT, CDR2 FYEKMQ (reference sequence). The CDR3 is 13 residues long. CDR3 nucleotide sequence: TGTGCCAGCAGCTTATCTAGCGACCACGAGCAGTACTTC. Protein: CASSLSSDHEQYF.

The rearrangement links TRBV5-1 to TRBJ2-1, with TRBD2 matching over 8 bases. The CDR3 spans 12 residues. V shed 0 bases and J 14 bases; nucleotides not matched to a gene: 4. CDR1 and CDR2 (germline): SGHRS, YFSETQ. The CDR3 sequence: CASSLAGTSEFF. Here the CDR3 DNA reads TGCGCCAGCAGCTTGGCAGGGACTAGTGAGTTCTTC.

The V and J genes are TRBV7-8 and TRBJ2-7; 13 bases are shared with TRBD2. The V gene's germline CDR1 is SGHVS and CDR2 FQNEAQ. V lost 7 bases and J lost 2; bases outside the gene matches: 5. CDR3 length equals 15 residues. In DNA, the CDR3 is TGTGCCAGCAAGCAGGGACTAGCGGGGACCTACGAGCAGTACTTC. Translated, it gives CASKQGLAGTYEQYF.

The CDR3 here is CASSLGRADEQYF. The CDR3 DNA follows: TGCGCCAGCAGCTTGGGCAGGGCGGATGAGCAGTACTTC. J is TRBJ2-5 and V is TRBV5-1; perhaps TRBD1 as D (5 bases). The germline V and J ends were trimmed by 0 bases and 11 bases, with 14 bases remaining between them. The CDR3 runs to 13 residues. Germline V CDR1 and CDR2: SGHRS, YFSETQ.

The rearrangement links TRBV27 to TRBJ1-5; TRBD1 matches 11 bases. V lost 7 bases to trimming and J lost 4 bases; unmatched junction nucleotides: 6. The CDR3 totals 15 residues. Looked up from germline, CDR1 is MNHEY and CDR2 is SMNVEV (reference sequence). CDR3 sequence reads: CASKDRGRGNQPQHF. The CDR3 DNA follows: TGTGCCAGCAAGGACAGGGGGCGAGGAAATCAGCCCCAGCATTTT.

This chain uses TRBV6-5 with TRBJ2-2; no clear D gene. The CDR3 extends over 14 amino acids. The V gene lost 0 bases and the J gene lost 3 bases, with 5 bases spanning the gap. Germline V gene lookup returns CDR1 MNHEY and CDR2 SVGAGI. The chain's CDR3 is CASSYSIDTGELFF. The CDR3 DNA reads TGTGCCAGCAGTTACTCCATAGACACCGGGGAGCTGTTTTTT.

CDR3 sequence: CASSMSGSYNEQFF. The CDR3 coding sequence is TGCGCCAGCAGTATGTCAGGATCTTACAATGAGCAGTTCTTC. V and J are TRBV5-1 and TRBJ2-1; unclear D gene. Trimming cost V 5 bases and J 4 bases, with 13 bases left between them. Germline CDR1 reads SGHRS; CDR2 reads YFSETQ. The CDR3 consists of 14 residues.